This TCR beta chain was captured by sequencing in a study of T cells in Graves' hyperthyroidism and ophthalmopathy. Germline values: CDR1 SGHKS, CDR2 YYEKEE (reference sequence). The CDR3 is 14 amino acids. A remark on this clonotype: At one end, the junction sequence differs from germline, possibly due to a read error.

Template material for amplifying TCR beta CDR3 regions consisted of RNA transcripts. RT-PCR in the first round (using the HTBI primer set) targeted the TCR CDR3. One entry per CDR3 protein, called by TCRdb with MiXCR from the multiplex PCR reads. This sample has around 300,000 distinct CDR3 sequences, with about 14% found just once. This TCR derives from a woman aged 30 to 39 with Graves' hyperthyroidism. Sequencing was performed on blood. The rearrangement links TRBV5-5 to TRBJ2-4; D call uncertain. Gene TRBJ2-1 matches the end of the DNA better, so the J call may be wrong. The CDR3 loop is CASSPLGWADDQFF. The CDR3, as DNA: TGTGCCAGCAGCCCCCTAGGCTGGGCAGATGATCAGTTCTTC.